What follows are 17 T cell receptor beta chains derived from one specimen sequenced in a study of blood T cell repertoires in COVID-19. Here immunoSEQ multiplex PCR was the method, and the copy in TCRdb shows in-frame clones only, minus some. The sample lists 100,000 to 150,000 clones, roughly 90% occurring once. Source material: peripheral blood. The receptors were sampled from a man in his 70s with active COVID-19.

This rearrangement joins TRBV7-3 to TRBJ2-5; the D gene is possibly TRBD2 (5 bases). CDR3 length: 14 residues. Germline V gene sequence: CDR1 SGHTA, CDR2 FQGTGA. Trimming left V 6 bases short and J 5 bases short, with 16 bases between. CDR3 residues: CASSRSGRGETQYF. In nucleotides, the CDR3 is TGTGCCAGCAGTCGCAGTGGACGAGGGGAGACCCAGTACTTC.

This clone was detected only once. The CDR3 region is CASSLLLAEGYNEQFF. As DNA, the CDR3 is TGTGCCAGCAGTTTACTACTAGCGGAAGGGTACAATGAGCAGTTCTTC. V and J are TRBV28 and TRBJ2-1; 8 nucleotides align to TRBD2. The CDR3 runs 16 residues. In germline, CDR1 is MDHEN, CDR2 SYDVKM. Trimming took 2 bases from V and 4 from J; bases not matched to a gene: 7.

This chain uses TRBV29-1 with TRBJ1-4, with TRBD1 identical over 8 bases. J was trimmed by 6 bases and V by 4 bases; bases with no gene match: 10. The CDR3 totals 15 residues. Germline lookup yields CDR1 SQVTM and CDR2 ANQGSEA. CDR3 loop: CSVALGTGVHEKLFF. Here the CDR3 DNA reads TGCAGCGTTGCCCTAGGGACAGGTGTCCATGAAAAACTGTTTTTT.

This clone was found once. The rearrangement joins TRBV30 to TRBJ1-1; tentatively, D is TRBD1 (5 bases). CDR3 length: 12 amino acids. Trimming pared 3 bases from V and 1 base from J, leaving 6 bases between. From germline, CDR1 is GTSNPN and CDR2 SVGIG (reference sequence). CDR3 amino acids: CAWSDRNTEAFF. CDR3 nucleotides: TGTGCCTGGAGCGACAGGAACACTGAAGCTTTCTTT.

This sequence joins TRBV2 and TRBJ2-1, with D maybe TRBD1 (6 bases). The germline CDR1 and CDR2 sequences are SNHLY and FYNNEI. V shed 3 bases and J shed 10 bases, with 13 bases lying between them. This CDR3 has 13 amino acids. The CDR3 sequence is CASSDEWGHEQFF. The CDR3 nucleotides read TGTGCCAGCAGTGATGAATGGGGACACGAGCAGTTCTTC.

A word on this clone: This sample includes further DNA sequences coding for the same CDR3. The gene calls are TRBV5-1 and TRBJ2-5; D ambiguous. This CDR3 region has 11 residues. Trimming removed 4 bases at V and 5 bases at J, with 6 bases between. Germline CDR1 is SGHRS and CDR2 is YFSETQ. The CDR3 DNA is TGCGCCAGCAGCCTGCAGGAGACCCAGTACTTC. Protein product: CASSLQETQYF. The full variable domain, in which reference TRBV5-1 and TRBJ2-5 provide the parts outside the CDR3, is KAGVTQTPRYLIKTRGQQVTLSCSPISGHRSVSWYQQTPGQGLQFLFEYFSETQRNKGNFPGRFSGRQFSNSRSEMNVSTLELGDSALYLCASSLQETQYFGPGTRLLVL.

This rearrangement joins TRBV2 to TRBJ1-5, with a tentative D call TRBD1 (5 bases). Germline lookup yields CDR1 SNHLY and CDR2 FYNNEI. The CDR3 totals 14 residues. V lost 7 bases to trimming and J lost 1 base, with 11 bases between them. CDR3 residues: CASNSGRSNQPQHF. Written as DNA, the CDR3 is TGTGCCAGCAACTCAGGGAGGAGCAATCAGCCCCAGCATTTT. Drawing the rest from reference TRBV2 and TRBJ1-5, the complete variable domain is EPEVTQTPSHQVTQMGQEVILRCVPISNHLYFYWYRQILGQKVEFLVSFYNNEISEKSEIFDDQFSVERPDGSNFTLKIRSTKLEDSAMYFCASNSGRSNQPQHFGDGTRLSIL.

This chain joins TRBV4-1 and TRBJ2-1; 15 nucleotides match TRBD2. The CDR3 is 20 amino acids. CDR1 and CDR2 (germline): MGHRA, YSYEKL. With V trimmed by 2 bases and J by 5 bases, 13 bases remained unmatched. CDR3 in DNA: TGCGCCAGCAGCCAAAGCCCCGGGACTAGCGGGAGGAGAGGGAACAATGAGCAGTTCTTC. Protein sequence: CASSQSPGTSGRRGNNEQFF.

The chain's CDR3 is CASSPNSGGHNEQFF. As DNA, the CDR3 is TGCGCCAGCAGCCCGAACTCAGGGGGGCACAATGAGCAGTTCTTC. The J gene is TRBJ2-1, the V gene TRBV5-1, with TRBD1 as a possible D gene (7 bases). The CDR3 runs 15 residues. The V end lost 4 bases, the J end lost 5 bases, and 16 bases lay between the germline ends. The germline V gene encodes CDR1 SGHRS and CDR2 YFSETQ.

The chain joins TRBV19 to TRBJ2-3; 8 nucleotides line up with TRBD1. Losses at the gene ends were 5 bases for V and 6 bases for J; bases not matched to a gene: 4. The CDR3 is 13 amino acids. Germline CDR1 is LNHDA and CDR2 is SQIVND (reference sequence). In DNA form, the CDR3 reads TGTGCCAGTAGTGACCAGGGGGCCGATACGCAGTATTTT. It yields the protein CASSDQGADTQYF.

The DNA of the CDR3 is TGTGCCAGCAGCTCGGACAGCTATGGCTACACCTTC. Translation: CASSSDSYGYTF. The V and J genes are TRBV9 and TRBJ1-2, with a tentative D call TRBD1 (6 bases). The ends were cut back, 4 bases at V and 4 bases at J, with 8 bases in the middle. Germline-derived CDR1 and CDR2 are SGDLS and YYNGEE. This CDR3 region has 12 residues.

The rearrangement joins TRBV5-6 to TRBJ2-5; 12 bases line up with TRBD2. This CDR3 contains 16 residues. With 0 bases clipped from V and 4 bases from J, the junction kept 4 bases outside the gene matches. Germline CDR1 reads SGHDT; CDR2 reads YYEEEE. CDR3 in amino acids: CASSLGGGLAGETQYF. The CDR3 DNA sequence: TGTGCCAGCAGCTTGGGTGGGGGACTAGCGGGAGAGACCCAGTACTTC.

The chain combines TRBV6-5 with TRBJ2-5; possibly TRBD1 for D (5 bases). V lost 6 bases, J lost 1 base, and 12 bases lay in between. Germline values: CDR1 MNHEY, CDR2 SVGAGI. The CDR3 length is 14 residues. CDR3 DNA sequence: TGTGCCAGCAGACGCGACAGAGTCCAAGAGACCCAGTACTTC. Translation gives CASRRDRVQETQYF.

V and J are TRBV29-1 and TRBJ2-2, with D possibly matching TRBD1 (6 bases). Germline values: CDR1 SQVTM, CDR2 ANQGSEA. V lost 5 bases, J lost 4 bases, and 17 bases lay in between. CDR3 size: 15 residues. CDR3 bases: TGCAGCGTTTCTAGGACAGTAGATTTCACCGGGGAGCTGTTTTTT. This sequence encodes CSVSRTVDFTGELFF.

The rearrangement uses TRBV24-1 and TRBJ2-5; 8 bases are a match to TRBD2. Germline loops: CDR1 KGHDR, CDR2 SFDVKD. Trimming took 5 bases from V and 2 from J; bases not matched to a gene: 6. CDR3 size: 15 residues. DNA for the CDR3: TGTGCCACCAGTGCGCCTATAGCGGGACAAGAGACCCAGTACTTC. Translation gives CATSAPIAGQETQYF.

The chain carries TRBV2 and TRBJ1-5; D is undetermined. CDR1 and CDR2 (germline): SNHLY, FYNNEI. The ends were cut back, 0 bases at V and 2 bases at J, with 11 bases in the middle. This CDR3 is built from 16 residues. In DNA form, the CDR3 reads TGTGCCAGCAGTGAAGCCGCCCTCCGGGGCAATCAGCCCCAGCATTTT. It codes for CASSEAALRGNQPQHF.

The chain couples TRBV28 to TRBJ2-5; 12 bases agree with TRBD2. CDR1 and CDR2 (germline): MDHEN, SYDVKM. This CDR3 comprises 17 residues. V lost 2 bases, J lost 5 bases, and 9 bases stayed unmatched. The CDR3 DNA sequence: TGTGCCAGCAGTTTAGTCGGCCTAGCGGGAGGGCAGGAGACCCAGTACTTC. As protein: CASSLVGLAGGQETQYF.